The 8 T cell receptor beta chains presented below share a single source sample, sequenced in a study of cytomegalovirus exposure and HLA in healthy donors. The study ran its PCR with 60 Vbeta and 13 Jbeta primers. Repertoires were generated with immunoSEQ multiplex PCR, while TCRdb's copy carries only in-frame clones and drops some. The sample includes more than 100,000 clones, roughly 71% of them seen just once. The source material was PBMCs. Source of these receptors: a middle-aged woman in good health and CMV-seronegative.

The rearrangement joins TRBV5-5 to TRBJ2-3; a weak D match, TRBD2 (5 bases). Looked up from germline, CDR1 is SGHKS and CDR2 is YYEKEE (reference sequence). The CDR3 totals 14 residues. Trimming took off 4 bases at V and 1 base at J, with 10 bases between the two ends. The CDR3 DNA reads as TGTGCCAGCAGCCCCCTCGGGGGCACAGATACGCAGTATTTT. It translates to CASSPLGGTDTQYF.

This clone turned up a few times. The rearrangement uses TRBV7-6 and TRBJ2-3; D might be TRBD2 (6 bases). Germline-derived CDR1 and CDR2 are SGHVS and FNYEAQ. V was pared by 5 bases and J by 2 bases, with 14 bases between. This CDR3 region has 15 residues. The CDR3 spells CASSRLVQNTDTQYF. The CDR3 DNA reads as TGTGCCAGCAGCCGACTAGTTCAGAACACAGATACGCAGTATTTT.

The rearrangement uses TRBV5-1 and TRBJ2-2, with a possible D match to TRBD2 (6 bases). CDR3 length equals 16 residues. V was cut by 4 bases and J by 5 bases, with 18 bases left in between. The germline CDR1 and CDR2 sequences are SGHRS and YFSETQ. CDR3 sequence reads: CASSTGELRVTGELFF. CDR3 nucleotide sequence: TGCGCCAGCAGCACGGGGGAACTCCGGGTGACCGGGGAGCTGTTTTTT.

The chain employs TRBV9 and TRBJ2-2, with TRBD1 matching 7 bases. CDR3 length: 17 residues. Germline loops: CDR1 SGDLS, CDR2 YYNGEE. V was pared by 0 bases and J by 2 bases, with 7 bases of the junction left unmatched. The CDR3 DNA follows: TGTGCCAGCAGCGTAGGGGTCGGACAGGCTAACACCGGGGAGCTGTTTTTT. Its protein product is CASSVGVGQANTGELFF.

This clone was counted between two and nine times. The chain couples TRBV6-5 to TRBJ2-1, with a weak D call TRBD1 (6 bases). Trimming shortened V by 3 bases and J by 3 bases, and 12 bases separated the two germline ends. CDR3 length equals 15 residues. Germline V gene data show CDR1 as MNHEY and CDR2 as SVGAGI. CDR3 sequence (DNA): TGTGCCAGCAGTTATACAGGGAGACTCTACAATGAGCAGTTCTTC. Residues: CASSYTGRLYNEQFF.

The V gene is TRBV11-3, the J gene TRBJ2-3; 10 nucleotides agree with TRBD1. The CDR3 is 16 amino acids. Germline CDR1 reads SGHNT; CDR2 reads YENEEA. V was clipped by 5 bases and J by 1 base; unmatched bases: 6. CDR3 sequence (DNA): TGTGCCAGCAGCCCATCCGGGACAGGGGGCACAGATACGCAGTATTTT. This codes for CASSPSGTGGTDTQYF.

CDR3 sequence: CASSLDRGRGPGAKNIQYF. The CDR3 DNA reads as TGTGCCAGCAGCCTGGACAGGGGACGCGGACCAGGGGCCAAAAACATTCAGTACTTC. J is TRBJ2-4 and V is TRBV2, with 9 bases that match TRBD1. Germline V gives CDR1 SNHLY, CDR2 FYNNEI. CDR3 size: 19 residues. V was pared by 6 bases and J by 1 base, with 16 bases of the junction left unmatched.

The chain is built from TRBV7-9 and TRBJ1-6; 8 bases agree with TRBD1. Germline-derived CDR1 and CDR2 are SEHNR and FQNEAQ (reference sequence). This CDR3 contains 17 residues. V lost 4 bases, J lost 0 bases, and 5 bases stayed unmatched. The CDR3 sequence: CASSSGQGSSYNSPLHF. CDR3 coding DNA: TGTGCCAGCAGCTCCGGACAGGGTAGCTCCTATAATTCACCCCTCCACTTT.